The rows below give T cell receptor beta chains drawn from one sample of a study of tumor-infiltrating lymphocytes in primary liver carcinoma. Via MiXCR, TCRdb re-called the multiplex PCR reads, giving one row per CDR3 protein. Found here are about 21,000 distinct CDR3 sequences, over 65% of them singletons; the top ten hold 41%. Sequenced: liver tumor tissue from sampling region 1. The receptors were gathered from a man aged 35 to 55 with primary liver carcinoma and hepatitis B virus infection. Each CDR3 is given with its conserved first and last residue. The order of the fields is CDR3 DNA, CDR3 protein, clone size, V gene, D gene, J gene. A D gene is named only where the DNA matches it firmly. Clone size is stated in some rows and not others, as once, few, many or a class when expanded.

DNA: TGTGCCAGCAGTCCAATAGCGGGAGGGCCCGACGAGCAGTACTTC; CDR3: CASSPIAGGPDEQYF; size: many; V: TRBV6-5; D: TRBD2; J: TRBJ2-7
DNA: TGTGCCTGCTGCTTAGCATTAGGAGGGGCGGGCACCGGGGAGCTGTTTTTT; CDR3: CACCLALGGAGTGELFF; size: NA; V: TRBV11-2; D: NA; J: TRBJ2-2
DNA: TGTGCCAGGGGCTTAGAGCTGGTTGTTAACTACAAAGAGCAGTTCTTC; CDR3: CARGLELVVNYKEQFF; size: NA; V: TRBV11-2; D: NA; J: TRBJ2-1
DNA: TGTACCATCAGTGAGAGGCAAGCGGACCGTCGGAACGAGCAGTACTTC; CDR3: CTISERQADRRNEQYF; size: NA; V: TRBV10-3; D: NA; J: TRBJ2-7
DNA: TGCGCCAACAGCCAAAGAATGACACTTTATAGCAATCAGCCCCAGCATTTT; CDR3: CANSQRMTLYSNQPQHF; size: NA; V: TRBV4-1; D: NA; J: TRBJ1-5
DNA: TGTACCAGCTGTTTAGGACAGGGGGCCAACCACGAGCAGTACTTC; CDR3: CTSCLGQGANHEQYF; size: NA; V: TRBV12-3/TRBV12-4; D: TRBD1; J: TRBJ2-7
DNA: TGTGCCAGCCCACCAACCGGAGGGACTAGCCCCTACGGGCAGTACTTC; CDR3: CASPPTGGTSPYGQYF; size: NA; V: TRBV18; D: TRBD2; J: TRBJ2-7
DNA: TGTACCAGCAGCTTAGTGCCAGTGGCTGAAGCTTTATTT; CDR3: CTSSLVPVAEALF; size: once; V: TRBV11-2; D: NA; J: TRBJ1-1
DNA: TGCAGCACCAGGGTAGTGGACGAACAGTGCTTC; CDR3: CSTRVVDEQCF; size: NA; V: TRBV29-1; D: NA; J: TRBJ2-7
DNA: TGTGCCATTAGCTTAACAGCAGGGGGCTCGGGAGAGACCCAGTACTTC; CDR3: CAISLTAGGSGETQYF; size: NA; V: TRBV11-2; D: TRBD1; J: TRBJ2-5
DNA: TGCAGTGCTAGAGATGAAAGGGAGCTGTTTTTT; CDR3: CSARDERELFF; size: many; V: TRBV20-1; D: NA; J: TRBJ2-2
DNA: TGTGCCAGCAGTACGTGGAGAAGTAGCACAGATACGCGGTATTTT; CDR3: CASSTWRSSTDTRYF; size: few; V: TRBV6-6; D: NA; J: TRBJ2-3
DNA: TGTGCCAGCAGTGAAACCTTAGCGGGAGGGGGCACAGATACGCAGTATTTT; CDR3: CASSETLAGGGTDTQYF; size: many; V: TRBV2; D: TRBD2; J: TRBJ2-3
DNA: TGTGCCAGCAGCTTAGGACCTAGCGGGACTATTAATAAGCAGTTCTTC; CDR3: CASSLGPSGTINKQFF; size: once; V: TRBV11-1; D: TRBD2; J: TRBJ2-1
DNA: TGTGCCAGCAGTCCTGGACAGGGTTCCTATAGTGAGCAATTCTTC; CDR3: CASSPGQGSYSEQFF; size: NA; V: TRBV5-5; D: TRBD1; J: TRBJ2-1
DNA: TGTGCTAGCGGCTTAGTGGGGGTCTCCGGGGAACTGTTTTTT; CDR3: CASGLVGVSGELFF; size: NA; V: TRBV11-2; D: NA; J: TRBJ2-2
DNA: TGCGCCAGCAGCCAAGAACTAGCGGGAGGGTACGAGCAGTACTTC; CDR3: CASSQELAGGYEQYF; size: medium-sized; V: TRBV4-1; D: TRBD2; J: TRBJ2-7
DNA: TGCGCCAGTAGCCAAGATTTTTCCGATTCACCCATTCACTTT; CDR3: CASSQDFSDSPIHF; size: NA; V: TRBV4-3; D: NA; J: TRBJ1-6
DNA: TGTGCCAGCAGCTCAGGATTAGGAGAGGCGAACACAGGGGAGCTGTTTTTT; CDR3: CASSSGLGEANTGELFF; size: NA; V: TRBV11-2; D: NA; J: TRBJ2-2
DNA: TGTGCCAGCAGTGTCACAGGGGCCTTCAATCAGCCCCAGCATTTT; CDR3: CASSVTGAFNQPQHF; size: NA; V: TRBV6-1; D: TRBD1; J: TRBJ1-5
DNA: TGTGCCAGTAGCAAGGGACTAGAGAAACGGGGTGAGCAGCTCTTC; CDR3: CASSKGLEKRGEQLF; size: NA; V: TRBV11-1; D: TRBD2; J: TRBJ2-1
DNA: TGTGCCGTCGGCGGGACATTCATAAGCTCCTACGAGCAGTACTTC; CDR3: CAVGGTFISSYEQYF; size: few; V: TRBV10-3; D: NA; J: TRBJ2-7
DNA: TGCGCCAGCAGCCAGAATAGGCAGGGTGGTATCGGAACTAATGAAAAACTGTTTTTT; CDR3: CASSQNRQGGIGTNEKLFF; size: medium-sized; V: TRBV4-1; D: NA; J: TRBJ1-4
DNA: TGTGCCAGCAGCCAAGCGACTAGCGGGGTTTCCTTCGAACAGTACTTC; CDR3: CASSQATSGVSFEQYF; size: NA; V: TRBV4-2; D: TRBD2; J: TRBJ2-7
DNA: TGTGCCAGCAGTCTAGTCCCTAGCGGAAACCAAGAGACCCGATACTTC; CDR3: CASSLVPSGNQETRYF; size: NA; V: TRBV28; D: TRBD2; J: TRBJ2-5
DNA: TGCGCCAGCAGCTTGGGAGCGGGTGATCGGGGAGATATGCAGTATTTT; CDR3: CASSLGAGDRGDMQYF; size: NA; V: TRBV5-1; D: NA; J: TRBJ2-3
DNA: TGTACCAGCATTCCGGAACAGGGGGCTGGAGAGCAGTCCTTC; CDR3: CTSIPEQGAGEQSF; size: NA; V: TRBV6-2/TRBV6-3; D: TRBD1; J: TRBJ2-1
DNA: TGCAGCGTGGGGCCTCCTTCCAGCTCCTACAATGAGCAGTTCTTC; CDR3: CSVGPPSSSYNEQFF; size: many; V: TRBV29-1; D: NA; J: TRBJ2-1
DNA: TGTGCCAGCGGCTACTCACGGGACAGGGCCTACAAGCAGTACTTC; CDR3: CASGYSRDRAYKQYF; size: NA; V: TRBV6-6; D: TRBD1; J: TRBJ2-7
DNA: TGTGCCAGCAGGCCGAGACAGGGGACTTATGGCTACACCTTC; CDR3: CASRPRQGTYGYTF; size: NA; V: TRBV25-1; D: TRBD1; J: TRBJ1-2
DNA: TGTACCAGCAGTGTCCTCGATGAGCAGTTCTTC; CDR3: CTSSVLDEQFF; size: NA; V: TRBV6-1; D: NA; J: TRBJ2-1
DNA: TGTGCCAGCAACTTTGACAGCACCTACGAGCAATACTTC; CDR3: CASNFDSTYEQYF; size: many; V: TRBV11-2; D: NA; J: TRBJ2-7
DNA: TGCAGCGTTGAAGATCCCCGGGACCGGCTTGGCTACACCTTC; CDR3: CSVEDPRDRLGYTF; size: NA; V: TRBV29-1; D: NA; J: TRBJ1-2
DNA: TGTGCCAGCAGCGCGGGCCAGGGGGCGAGCAATGAGCAGTTCTTC; CDR3: CASSAGQGASNEQFF; size: many; V: TRBV9; D: TRBD1; J: TRBJ2-1
DNA: TGTGCCAGCAGTGATGGTACCTCCTACGAGCAGTACTTC; CDR3: CASSDGTSYEQYF; size: many; V: TRBV2; D: NA; J: TRBJ2-7
DNA: TGTGCCAGCAGCGGGGGGGGACTAGCGGGATTCTACGAGCAGTACTTC; CDR3: CASSGGGLAGFYEQYF; size: NA; V: TRBV11-3; D: TRBD2; J: TRBJ2-7
DNA: TGCGCCGGCAGTATAGGTCTAACCTCCTACGAGCAGTACTTC; CDR3: CAGSIGLTSYEQYF; size: NA; V: TRBV5-1; D: NA; J: TRBJ2-7
DNA: TGTACCAGCAGCCCTTTCTCCAGCTGGGAGGATGGTGAGCAGTTCTTC; CDR3: CTSSPFSSWEDGEQFF; size: NA; V: TRBV11-2; D: NA; J: TRBJ2-1
DNA: TGCATTGTTGGGCAGGGAAGCGATATGCAGTATTTT; CDR3: CIVGQGSDMQYF; size: NA; V: TRBV29-1; D: NA; J: TRBJ2-3
DNA: TGTGCCAGCAGCCAAACGGACAGCAGGCACTTCTTC; CDR3: CASSQTDSRHFF; size: once; V: TRBV11-3; D: NA; J: TRBJ2-1
DNA: TGCGCCAGTAGCCGCGAAAGAGCGCGAGCGTACGAACAGTACTTC; CDR3: CASSRERARAYEQYF; size: NA; V: TRBV4-3; D: NA; J: TRBJ2-7
DNA: TGTGCCAGCAGCCCATTCAGGGGGTTGGTGGATACTGAAACTTTCTTT; CDR3: CASSPFRGLVDTETFF; size: NA; V: TRBV11-2; D: TRBD1; J: TRBJ1-1